This T cell receptor beta chain was recovered during a study of human T cells and chemical hapten exposure. This clonotype was seen a handful of times. TCRdb re-derived calls from the RACE reads in MiXCR, one entry per CDR3 protein. Counted here are roughly 100,000 distinct CDR3 sequences, approximately 10% occurring once; the ten biggest clones make up 2.5% to 3%. Time point given: healthy volunteer bleed at 2 weeks. Total RNA extraction was carried out from unfractionated whole blood. Germline values: CDR1 SGHKS, CDR2 YYEKEE (reference sequence). The CDR3 length is 13 residues. V shed 1 base and J shed 10 bases, with 12 bases lying between them.

The sample was whole blood. This TCR derives from a female donor in good health. Some clones in this sample may be carry-over from other donors' samples. This rearrangement joins TRBV5-5 to TRBJ2-1; no reliable D call. CDR3 in amino acids: CASSLKTFWEQFF. The CDR3 bases are TGTGCCAGCAGCTTGAAGACATTCTGGGAGCAGTTCTTC.